This T cell receptor (beta chain) was obtained from a study of blood T cells in healthy people across ages. Sample-barcoded 5' priming and a J-beta primer mix drove a second PCR of roughly 7 to 11 cycles. TCRdb re-called the 5' RACE reads with MiXCR, one entry per CDR3 protein. The sample contains approximately 1.5 million distinct CDR3 sequences, 35% to 45% of which appear only once. This clonotype was found a few times. Its antigen remains unidentified. The CDR3 covers 13 residues. CDR1 and CDR2 from the germline V gene are SQVTM and ANQGSEA. Trimming left V 3 bases short and J 3 bases short, with 10 bases between. The study's findings and limits: The study found TCR beta diversity correlated strongly with naive T cell percentage.

The source is a young woman in good health. The V and J genes are TRBV29-1 and TRBJ2-3; a possible D gene is TRBD1 (5 bases). Sequenced: blood. The CDR3 bases are TGCAGCGTTGACGGCAGGGAAACAGATACGCAGTATTTT. Translated: CSVDGRETDTQYF.